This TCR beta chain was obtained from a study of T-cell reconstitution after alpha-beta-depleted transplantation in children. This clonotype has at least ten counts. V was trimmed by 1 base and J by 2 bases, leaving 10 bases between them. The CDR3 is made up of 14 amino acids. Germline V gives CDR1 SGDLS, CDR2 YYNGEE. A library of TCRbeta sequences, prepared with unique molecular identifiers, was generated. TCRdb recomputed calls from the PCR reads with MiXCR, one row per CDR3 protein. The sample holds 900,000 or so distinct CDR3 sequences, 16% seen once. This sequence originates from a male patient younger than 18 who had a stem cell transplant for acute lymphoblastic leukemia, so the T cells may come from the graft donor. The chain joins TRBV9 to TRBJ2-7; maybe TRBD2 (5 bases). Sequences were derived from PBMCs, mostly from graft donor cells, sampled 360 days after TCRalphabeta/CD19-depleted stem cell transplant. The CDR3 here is CASSVQLGPYEQYF. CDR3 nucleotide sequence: TGTGCCAGCAGCGTACAACTAGGTCCCTACGAGCAGTACTTC.